This T cell receptor (beta chain) was identified during a study of tumor-infiltrating lymphocytes in primary liver carcinoma. Making TCR beta cDNA involved roughly 500 ng total RNA and a constant-region primer. ARM-PCR, slightly modified, supplied the TCR beta libraries through three nested multiplex PCR rounds. TRBV1-TRBV30 forward primers paired with a C-beta reverse primer were used in the first two PCR rounds, which ran about 11 cycles each. A single record per CDR3 protein comes from TCRdb applying MiXCR to the multiplex PCR reads. Of about 310,000 distinct CDR3 sequences listed, approximately 65% were seen once; the top ten hold roughly 10%. As regards this clonotype: This may come from a read error, since a much larger clone is one base off.

Germline DNA was also extracted, while the blood RNA originated from unsorted whole blood. The CDR3 contains 14 residues. CDR1 and CDR2 (germline): MNHNS, SASEGT. The specimen was peripheral blood. The receptor's source is a man in his forties or fifties with primary liver carcinoma and hepatitis B virus infection. The chain recombines TRBV6-1 with TRBJ2-2; D is unclear. The CDR3 here is CACSEARSPGELFF. As DNA, the CDR3 is TGTGCCTGCAGTGAAGCCCGCTCTCCCGGGGAGCTGTTTTTT.